Listed below are T cell receptor beta chains from one sample, sequenced in a study of T cells after yellow fever vaccination. MiXCR, applied by TCRdb to the 5' RACE reads, yields one record per CDR3 protein. The sample includes about 220,000 distinct CDR3 sequences, roughly 3% seen only once; the top ten take less than 3.5%. The sample was CD4+ T cells sorted from PBMCs, taken 10 days after the yellow fever booster vaccination. The receptors here all came from a man aged 18 to 29 who received the YFV17D yellow fever vaccine. Each CDR3 is given with its conserved first and last residue. A D gene is named only where the DNA matches it firmly. The size field is filled for only some rows; it gives once, few, many or a size class.

v_gene,abundance,j_gene,len,d_gene,CDR3aa,CDR3nt
TRBV15,many,TRBJ2-4,16,-,CATSRDYPKAKNIQYF,TGTGCCACCAGCAGAGATTATCCCAAAGCCAAAAACATTCAGTACTTC
TRBV18,-,TRBJ1-4,15,-,CASSVTTASEEKLFF,TGTGCCAGCTCAGTTACCACGGCCAGCGAAGAAAAACTGTTTTTT
TRBV5-1,many,TRBJ2-2,15,TRBD1,CASSWDRANTGELFF,TGCGCCAGCAGCTGGGACAGGGCGAACACCGGGGAGCTGTTTTTT
TRBV4-3,-,TRBJ1-5,13,-,CASSQTEYQPQHF,TGCGCCAGCAGCCAGACAGAGTATCAGCCCCAGCATTTT
TRBV12-3/TRBV12-4,few,TRBJ1-5,11,-,CASSNNQPQHF,TGTGCCAGCAGCAACAATCAGCCCCAGCATTTT
TRBV29-1,-,TRBJ1-5,13,-,CSVAAGSNQPQHF,TGCAGCGTTGCTGCAGGCAGCAATCAGCCCCAGCATTTT
TRBV6-2/TRBV6-3,many,TRBJ1-2,16,-,CASSSVLKDRLYGYTF,TGTGCCAGCAGTTCCGTCCTGAAAGACAGGCTCTATGGCTACACCTTC
TRBV7-3,many,TRBJ2-3,14,TRBD2,CASSLLGGTDTQYF,TGTGCCAGCAGCTTATTGGGGGGGACAGATACGCAGTATTTT
TRBV6-5,many,TRBJ1-6,13,-,CASSRQLNSPLHF,TGTGCCAGCAGTAGACAGCTAAATTCACCCCTCCACTTT
TRBV12-3/TRBV12-4,few,TRBJ1-6,14,-,CASRTGNRNSPLHF,TGTGCCAGCAGAACAGGGAATCGCAATTCACCCCTCCACTTT
TRBV2,-,TRBJ2-3,14,TRBD2,CASTGTSGADTQYF,TGTGCCAGCACGGGGACTAGCGGGGCAGATACGCAGTATTTT
TRBV4-3,-,TRBJ1-2,15,TRBD1,CASSQDRVQGYGYTF,TGCGCCAGCAGCCAGGACAGGGTACAAGGGTATGGCTACACCTTC
TRBV7-2,many,TRBJ2-2,15,-,CASSLFGDNTGELFF,TGTGCCAGCAGCTTGTTTGGGGATAACACCGGGGAGCTGTTTTTT
TRBV12-5,few,TRBJ2-5,15,TRBD2,CASGLPGLRGETQYF,TGTGCTAGTGGTTTGCCGGGACTACGGGGAGAGACCCAGTACTTC
TRBV5-4,few,TRBJ2-5,14,-,CASSLVGAKETQYF,TGTGCCAGCAGCTTGGTAGGGGCTAAAGAGACCCAGTACTTC
TRBV5-1,few,TRBJ2-3,16,TRBD1,CASSLGRTGGTDTQYF,TGCGCCAGCAGCCTGGGGAGGACAGGGGGCACAGATACGCAGTATTTT
TRBV19,few,TRBJ2-3,17,TRBD2,CASSIASGGPRTDTQYF,TGTGCCAGTAGTATAGCTAGCGGGGGGCCTCGCACAGATACGCAGTATTTT
TRBV19,-,TRBJ2-4,16,-,CASTSRVQGGLNIQYF,TGTGCCAGTACCTCAAGGGTACAGGGAGGCTTGAACATTCAGTACTTC
TRBV29-1,many,TRBJ1-1,12,-,CSVVPRNTEAFF,TGCAGCGTTGTCCCCAGGAACACTGAAGCTTTCTTT
TRBV29-1,many,TRBJ2-3,15,-,CSAHLRGKGTDTQYF,TGCAGCGCCCACCTACGGGGAAAGGGCACAGATACGCAGTATTTT